Listed here is a single TCR beta chain. This record comes from a study of blood T cell repertoires in COVID-19. Study overall: Samples taken during acute and convalescent COVID-19 were collected in the United States, Italy and Spain. T cells, B-cell-depleted T cells, or PBMCs supplied cDNA or gDNA.

V shed 5 bases, J shed 4 bases, and the junction held 2 bases outside the gene matches. The CDR3 totals 15 residues. Per germline, CDR1 SGHAT and CDR2 FQNNGV. Authors' data handling: Scientists estimated how many nucleated cells there were by amplifying reference gene primers. Method: immunoSEQ multiplex PCR; TCRdb's copy keeps in-frame clones and lacks some. That table supplies the V and J calls and clone size; D and trimming were determined from the DNA. The data hold about 73,000 clones, with over 80% observed a single time. The receptor was derived from a man at least 80 years old with active or convalescent COVID-19. The V call is TRBV11-2, the J call TRBJ2-1; 13 bases line up with TRBD2. The sequencing input was peripheral blood. CDR3 bases: TGTGCCAGCAGCCAGACTAGCGGGGGGTACAATGAGCAGTTCTTC. It translates to CASSQTSGGYNEQFF.